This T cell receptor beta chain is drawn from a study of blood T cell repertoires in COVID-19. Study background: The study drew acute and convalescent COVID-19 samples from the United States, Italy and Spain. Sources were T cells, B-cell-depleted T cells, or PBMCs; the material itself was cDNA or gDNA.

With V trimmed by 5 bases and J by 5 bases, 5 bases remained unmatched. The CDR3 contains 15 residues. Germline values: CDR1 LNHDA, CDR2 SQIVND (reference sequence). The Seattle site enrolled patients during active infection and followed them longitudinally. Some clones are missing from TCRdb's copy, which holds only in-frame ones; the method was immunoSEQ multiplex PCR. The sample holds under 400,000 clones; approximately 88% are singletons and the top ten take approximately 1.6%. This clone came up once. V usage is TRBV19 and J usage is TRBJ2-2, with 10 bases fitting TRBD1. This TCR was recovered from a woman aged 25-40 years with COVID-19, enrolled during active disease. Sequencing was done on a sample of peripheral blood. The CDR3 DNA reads TGTGCCAGTAGTGCCTGGGACAGGGGTACCGGGGAGCTGTTTTTT. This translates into CASSAWDRGTGELFF. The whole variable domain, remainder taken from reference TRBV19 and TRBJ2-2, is DGGITQSPKYLFRKEGQNVTLSCEQNLNHDAMYWYRQDPGQGLRLIYYSQIVNDFQKGDIAEGYSVSREKKESFPLTVTSAQKNPTAFYLCASSAWDRGTGELFFGEGSRLTVL.